These 9 T cell receptor beta chains were sequenced from one sample in a study of neurological immune-mediated disorders. One entry per CDR3 protein, called by TCRdb with MiXCR from the 5' RACE reads. The sample yields 80,000 or so distinct CDR3 sequences, about 9.7% seen once. Sequenced: PBMCs. These receptors were obtained from a man aged 50 to 60 in good health.

This clonotype was seen at least ten times. The chain uses TRBV15 and TRBJ2-7; D might be TRBD1 (5 bases). V lost 5 bases and J 5 bases, leaving 19 bases between the germline ends. Germline CDR1 LNHNV, CDR2 YYDKDF (reference sequence). This CDR3 has 15 amino acids. The CDR3: CATSAPGAVNDEQYF. The CDR3 nucleotides are TGTGCCACCAGCGCTCCTGGGGCAGTTAACGACGAGCAGTACTTC.

Ten or more counts support this clonotype. V and J are TRBV20-1 and TRBJ1-2; 11 bases align to TRBD1. J gave up 6 bases and V 6 bases, and 15 bases lay outside the gene matches. Germline CDR1 is DFQATT and CDR2 is SNEGSKA (reference sequence). There are 16 residues in the CDR3. CDR3 in amino acids: CSAKPGQGVSSDGYTF. CDR3 DNA: TGCAGTGCGAAGCCGGGACAGGGGGTTAGTAGTGATGGCTACACCTTC.

This clonotype has more than one count but fewer than ten. This chain connects TRBV3-1 to TRBJ2-5; 7 bases map to TRBD2. Germline loops: CDR1 LGHDT, CDR2 YNNKEL (reference sequence). This CDR3 contains 14 residues. The V and J ends lost 4 bases and 2 bases, in that order; junction bases with no gene match: 4. CDR3 in DNA: TGTGCCAGCAGCCGGGCGGGAGTACAAGAGACCCAGTACTTC. It specifies CASSRAGVQETQYF.

This clonotype was recorded many times. This chain uses TRBV7-3 with TRBJ2-1; unclear D gene. V was clipped by 0 bases and J by 4 bases, with 19 bases between them. CDR1 and CDR2 (germline): SGHTA, FQGTGA. The CDR3 has 18 amino acids. CDR3 in DNA: TGTGCCAGCAGCTTAACTGTGGAGAGTCGGCCCCTTTACAATGAGCAGTTCTTC. It yields the protein CASSLTVESRPLYNEQFF.

This clonotype was seen repeatedly, ten times or more. The chain carries TRBV10-3 and TRBJ2-1; 12 nucleotides line up with TRBD2. V dropped 8 bases and J dropped 7; count of bases not matched to a gene: 6. CDR1 is ENHRY, CDR2 SYGVKD, per germline. This CDR3 has 14 amino acids. CDR3 sequence reads: CAIGASGRANEQFF. The CDR3 DNA reads as TGTGCCATCGGGGCTAGCGGGAGGGCTAATGAGCAGTTCTTC.

On this clonotype: A much larger clone differs from this one at a single base, so this may be a read error. The chain uses TRBV20-1 and TRBJ2-1; weak D call: TRBD2 (6 bases). In germline, CDR1 is DFQATT, CDR2 SNEGSKA (reference sequence). V was clipped by 5 bases and J by 7 bases, with 18 bases between them. The CDR3 sequence is 14 residues long. The CDR3 protein is CSAEVAVGRNEQFF. CDR3 nucleotide sequence: TGCAGTGCTGAGGTAGCGGTGGGCCGAAATGAGCAGTTCTTC.

This clonotype has ten or more counts. This chain links TRBV20-1 with TRBJ2-1, with D possibly being TRBD1 or TRBD2 (5 bases each). The germline V gene has CDR1 DFQATT and CDR2 SNEGSKA (reference sequence). This CDR3 has 14 amino acids. CDR3 sequence reads: CSTHGASSYNEQFF. CDR3 bases: TGCAGCACCCACGGGGCGAGCTCCTACAATGAGCAGTTCTTC.

This clonotype was seen repeatedly, ten times or more. CDR3: CSALVGTDTQYF. CDR3 nucleotides: TGCAGTGCCCTCGTTGGCACAGATACGCAGTATTTT. V usage is TRBV20-1 and J usage is TRBJ2-3; D is uncertain. The CDR3 consists of 12 residues. Germline values: CDR1 DFQATT, CDR2 SNEGSKA (reference sequence). V lost 6 bases, J lost 1 base, and 8 bases lay in between.

This clonotype was recorded at least ten times. The V call is TRBV7-9, the J call TRBJ2-1; D remains ambiguous. CDR1 and CDR2 (germline): SEHNR, FQNEAQ (reference sequence). V was shortened by 5 bases and J by 0 bases, with 11 bases between the two germline ends. The CDR3 covers 15 residues. CDR3 DNA: TGTGCCAGCAGCCCCGTCCCTAGCTCCTACAATGAGCAGTTCTTC. Protein: CASSPVPSSYNEQFF.